This T cell receptor beta chain was found in a study of human T cells and chemical hapten exposure. Time point denoted: patch test 1, 2 weeks after DPC sensitization. Treatment of the sample: therapeutic diphenylcyclopropenone sensitization with weekly scalp DPC. The CDR3 covers 11 residues. V lost 7 bases and J 4 bases, leaving 5 bases between the germline ends. The germline V gene has CDR1 MDHEN and CDR2 SYDVKM. TCRdb analysed the RACE reads with MiXCR anew, one entry per CDR3 protein. Among some 94,000 distinct CDR3 sequences listed, about an eighth were seen once. The sample consisted of whole blood, taken in connection with sensitization to the hapten diphenylcyclopropenone (DPC). This TCR came from a middle-aged woman with alopecia areata. Some clones in this sample may be carry-over from other donors' samples. The gene calls are TRBV28 and TRBJ2-1, with unresolved D. The DNA for the CDR3 is TGTGCCAGCATAGGATACAATGAGCAGTTCTTC. Its translation is CASIGYNEQFF.